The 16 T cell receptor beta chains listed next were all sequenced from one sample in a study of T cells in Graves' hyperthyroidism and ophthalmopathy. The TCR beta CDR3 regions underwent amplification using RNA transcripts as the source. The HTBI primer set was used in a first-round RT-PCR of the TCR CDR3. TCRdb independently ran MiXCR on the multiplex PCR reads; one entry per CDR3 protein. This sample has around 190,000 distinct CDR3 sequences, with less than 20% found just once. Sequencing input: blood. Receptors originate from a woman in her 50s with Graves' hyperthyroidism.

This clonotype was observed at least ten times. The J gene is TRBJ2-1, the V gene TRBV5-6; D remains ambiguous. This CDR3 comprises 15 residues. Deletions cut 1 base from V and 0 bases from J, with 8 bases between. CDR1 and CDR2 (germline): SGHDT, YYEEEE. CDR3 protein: CASSLRMSSYNEQFF. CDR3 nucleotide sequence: TGTGCCAGCAGCTTGAGGATGAGCTCCTACAATGAGCAGTTCTTC.

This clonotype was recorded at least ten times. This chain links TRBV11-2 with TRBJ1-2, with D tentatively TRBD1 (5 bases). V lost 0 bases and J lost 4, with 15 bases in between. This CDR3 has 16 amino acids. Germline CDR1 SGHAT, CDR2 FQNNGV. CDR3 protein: CASSLDSAGRLYGYTF. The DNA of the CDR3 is TGTGCCAGCAGCTTAGATTCGGCGGGACGGCTCTATGGCTACACCTTC.

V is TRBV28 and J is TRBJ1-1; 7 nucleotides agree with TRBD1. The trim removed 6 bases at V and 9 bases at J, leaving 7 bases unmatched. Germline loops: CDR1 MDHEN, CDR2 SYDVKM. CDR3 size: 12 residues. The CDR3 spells CASRPGQSKAFF. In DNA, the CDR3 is TGTGCCAGCAGGCCGGGACAGTCGAAAGCTTTCTTT.

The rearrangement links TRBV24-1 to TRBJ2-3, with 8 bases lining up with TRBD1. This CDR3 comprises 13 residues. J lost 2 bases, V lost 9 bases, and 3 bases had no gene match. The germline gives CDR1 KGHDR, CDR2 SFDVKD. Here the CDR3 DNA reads TGTGCCACCGGGACAGGATACACAGATACGCAGTATTTT. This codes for CATGTGYTDTQYF.

CDR3 in DNA: TGTGCCAGCAGCTACCGGGACGGAGGCTACGAGCAGTACTTC. Residues: CASSYRDGGYEQYF. The chain recombines TRBV7-2 with TRBJ2-7; D is possibly TRBD1 or TRBD2 (5 bases each). Germline lookup yields CDR1 SGHTA and CDR2 FQGNSA. Trimming cost V 4 bases and J 3 bases, with 13 bases left between them. This CDR3 comprises 14 residues. The complete variable domain, with remaining parts taken from reference TRBV7-2 and TRBJ2-7, reads GAGVSQSPSNKVTEKGKDVELRCDPISGHTALYWYRQSLGQGLEFLIYFQGNSAPDKSGLPSDRFSAERTGGSVSTLTIQRTQQEDSAVYLCASSYRDGGYEQYFGPGTRLTVT.

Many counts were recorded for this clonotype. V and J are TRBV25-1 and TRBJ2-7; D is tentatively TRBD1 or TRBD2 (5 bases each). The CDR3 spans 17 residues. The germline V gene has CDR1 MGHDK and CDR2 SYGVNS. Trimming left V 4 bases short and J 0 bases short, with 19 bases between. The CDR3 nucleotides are TGTGCCAGCAGTGGGGGCGAATGGGACGGATCCTCCTACGAGCAGTACTTC. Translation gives CASSGGEWDGSSYEQYF.

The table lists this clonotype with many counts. The CDR3 loop is CASSWGLADFTDTQYF. In DNA form, the CDR3 reads TGCGCCAGCAGCTGGGGACTAGCAGATTTCACAGATACGCAGTATTTT. The rearrangement links TRBV5-1 to TRBJ2-3; 9 nucleotides line up with TRBD2. Germline V gives CDR1 SGHRS, CDR2 YFSETQ. The CDR3 has 16 amino acids. The V and J ends lost 3 bases and 2 bases, in that order; junction bases with no gene match: 7.

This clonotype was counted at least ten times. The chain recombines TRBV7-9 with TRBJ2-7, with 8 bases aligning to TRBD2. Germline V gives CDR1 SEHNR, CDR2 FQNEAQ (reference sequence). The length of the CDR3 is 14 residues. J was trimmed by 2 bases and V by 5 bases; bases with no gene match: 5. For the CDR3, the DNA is TGTGCCAGCAGCGAGACTAGCGCGGCCTACGAGCAGTACTTC. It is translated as CASSETSAAYEQYF.

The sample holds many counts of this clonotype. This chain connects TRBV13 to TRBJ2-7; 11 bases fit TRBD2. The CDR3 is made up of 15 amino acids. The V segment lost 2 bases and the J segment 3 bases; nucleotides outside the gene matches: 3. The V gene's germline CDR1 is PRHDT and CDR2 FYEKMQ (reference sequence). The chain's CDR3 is CASSLTSGSNYEQYF. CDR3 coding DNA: TGTGCCAGCAGCTTAACTAGCGGGAGTAACTACGAGCAGTACTTC.

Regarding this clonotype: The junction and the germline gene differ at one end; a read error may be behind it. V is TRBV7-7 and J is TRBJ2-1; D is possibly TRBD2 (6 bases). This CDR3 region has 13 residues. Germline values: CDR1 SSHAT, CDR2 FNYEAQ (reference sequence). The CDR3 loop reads CASSKGLLGEQFF. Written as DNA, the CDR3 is TGTGCTAGCAGCAAGGGACTCCTCGGGGAGCAGTTCTTC.

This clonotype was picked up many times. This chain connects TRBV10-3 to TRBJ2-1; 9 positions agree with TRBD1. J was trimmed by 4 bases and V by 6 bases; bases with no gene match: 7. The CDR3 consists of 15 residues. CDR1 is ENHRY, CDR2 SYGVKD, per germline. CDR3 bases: TGTGCCATCAGCAGGGACAGGGTTTCATACAATGAGCAGTTCTTC. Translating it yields CAISRDRVSYNEQFF.

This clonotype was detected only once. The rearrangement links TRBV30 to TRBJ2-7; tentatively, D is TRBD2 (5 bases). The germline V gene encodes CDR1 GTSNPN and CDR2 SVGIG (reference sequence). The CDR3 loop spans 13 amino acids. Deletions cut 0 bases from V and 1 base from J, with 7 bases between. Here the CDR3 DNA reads TGTGCCTGGAGTGTCGGACTTTCCTACGAGCAGTACTTC. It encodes CAWSVGLSYEQYF.

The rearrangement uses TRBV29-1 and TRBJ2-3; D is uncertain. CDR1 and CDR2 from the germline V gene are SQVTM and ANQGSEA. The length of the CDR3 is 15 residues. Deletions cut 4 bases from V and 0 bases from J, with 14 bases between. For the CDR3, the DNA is TGCAGCGTTGTTCCGCTACAGAAAAGCACAGATACGCAGTATTTT. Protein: CSVVPLQKSTDTQYF.

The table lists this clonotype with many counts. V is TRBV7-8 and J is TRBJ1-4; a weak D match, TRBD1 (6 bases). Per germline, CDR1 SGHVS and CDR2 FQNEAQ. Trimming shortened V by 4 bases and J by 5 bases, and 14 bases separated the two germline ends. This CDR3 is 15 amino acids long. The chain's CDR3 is CASSYQTGENEKLFF. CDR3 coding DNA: TGTGCCAGCAGCTACCAGACAGGAGAAAATGAAAAACTGTTTTTT.

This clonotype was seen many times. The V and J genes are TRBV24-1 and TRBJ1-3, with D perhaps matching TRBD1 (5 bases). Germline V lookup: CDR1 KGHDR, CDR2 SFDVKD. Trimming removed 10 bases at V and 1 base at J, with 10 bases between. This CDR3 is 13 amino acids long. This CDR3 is CATTGPSGNTIYF. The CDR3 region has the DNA TGTGCCACTACGGGGCCATCTGGAAACACCATATATTTT.

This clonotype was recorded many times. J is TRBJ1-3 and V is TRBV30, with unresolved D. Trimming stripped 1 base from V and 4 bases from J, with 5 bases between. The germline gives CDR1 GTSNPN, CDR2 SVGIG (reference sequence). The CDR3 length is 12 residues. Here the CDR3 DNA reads TGTGCCTGGAGTGAAAGGGGAAACACCATATATTTT. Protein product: CAWSERGNTIYF.